A selection of T cell receptor beta chains follows, all from one sample in a study of memory CD4+ T cells and cytomegalovirus serostatus. This table comes from immunoSEQ multiplex PCR, and its TCRdb copy is limited to in-frame clones, with some not included. The table lists some 52,000 clones, over 60% of them singletons. Sequencing was done on a sample of memory CD4+ T cells from blood. The receptors originated from an adult in good health and CMV-seropositive. Both conserved end residues are trimmed from each CDR3.

v_gene: TRBV5-1
j_gene: TRBJ2-3
CDR3aa: ASSLDGGSTDTQY

v_gene: TRBV7-9
j_gene: TRBJ1-1
CDR3aa: ASARMMDTEAF

v_gene: TRBV18
j_gene: TRBJ2-3
CDR3aa: ASSRGSSTDTQY

v_gene: TRBV5-6
j_gene: TRBJ1-3
CDR3aa: ASSRLRDSSGNTIY

v_gene: TRBV4-1
j_gene: TRBJ2-1
CDR3aa: ASSQGLGYLQF

v_gene: TRBV7-9
j_gene: TRBJ2-1
CDR3aa: ASSHTKGYNEQF

v_gene: TRBV27
j_gene: TRBJ1-1
CDR3aa: ASSYLGAGYNTEAF

v_gene: TRBV19
j_gene: TRBJ1-5
CDR3aa: ASSPEGGWQPQH

v_gene: TRBV9
j_gene: TRBJ1-3
CDR3aa: ASSVEMGHSSGNTIY

v_gene: TRBV5-1
j_gene: TRBJ1-1
CDR3aa: ASSLRTGYTEAF

v_gene: TRBV30
j_gene: TRBJ1-5
CDR3aa: AWRGQGANQPQH

v_gene: TRBV12-5
j_gene: TRBJ2-1
CDR3aa: ASGTGDRQF

v_gene: TRBV18
j_gene: TRBJ1-5
CDR3aa: ASSPRQGEQPQH

v_gene: TRBV29-1
j_gene: TRBJ2-3
CDR3aa: SVDPTGRADTQY

v_gene: TRBV6-1
j_gene: TRBJ2-4
CDR3aa: ASRQGGLKNIQY

v_gene: TRBV6-6
j_gene: TRBJ1-3
CDR3aa: ASSYGVGSKNTIY

v_gene: TRBV7-3
j_gene: TRBJ1-1
CDR3aa: ASSLRGTGTYTEAF

v_gene: TRBV28
j_gene: TRBJ1-6
CDR3aa: ASSSWGGLGTDGNSPLH

v_gene: TRBV30
j_gene: TRBJ1-1
CDR3aa: AWSGGSGTGYTEAF

v_gene: TRBV7-2
j_gene: TRBJ2-1
CDR3aa: ASTSGTTDNEQF

v_gene: TRBV5-1
j_gene: TRBJ1-6
CDR3aa: ASSPGQPDSPLH

v_gene: TRBV20-1
j_gene: TRBJ1-2
CDR3aa: SAPELYGYT